This record looks at one TCR beta chain sequence and its context. The antigen is not known. The deep-level immunoSEQ assay was used. Source study methods: From ImmunoSEQ came sequences covering only the junction and carrying no quality scores, so filtering differed. Clones were read by immunoSEQ multiplex PCR, and TCRdb kept only the in-frame ones, dropping some. The V and J calls and clone size were taken over from that table, and D and trimming were inferred from the DNA. This sample has some 2,500,000 clones, with approximately 94% found just once. The sample originates from a study of shared clonotypes between healthy human individuals. Study-level background: The plates for each donor numbered three CD4 naive, three CD4 memory, two CD8 naive and one CD8 memory.

Broader study findings: Incompleteness in sorted-subset sequencing, despite large depth, was shown by rarefaction.

The CDR3 runs 15 residues. After removal of 0 bases from V and 9 bases from J, the junction contained 8 bases not matched to a gene. Germline V gene data show CDR1 as WNHNN and CDR2 as SYGVQD (reference sequence). The sample was naive CD4+ T cells from PBMCs. Subset indicated: CD45RA+ positively selected. This TCR came from a man in his late teens or twenties in good health. Some clones in this sample may be carry-over from other donors' samples. V and J are TRBV10-1 and TRBJ2-1; 7 bases are shared with TRBD1. CDR3 sequence reads: CASSESAGGSGEQFF. CDR3 coding DNA: TGCGCCAGCAGTGAGTCGGCAGGGGGAAGCGGTGAGCAGTTCTTC.